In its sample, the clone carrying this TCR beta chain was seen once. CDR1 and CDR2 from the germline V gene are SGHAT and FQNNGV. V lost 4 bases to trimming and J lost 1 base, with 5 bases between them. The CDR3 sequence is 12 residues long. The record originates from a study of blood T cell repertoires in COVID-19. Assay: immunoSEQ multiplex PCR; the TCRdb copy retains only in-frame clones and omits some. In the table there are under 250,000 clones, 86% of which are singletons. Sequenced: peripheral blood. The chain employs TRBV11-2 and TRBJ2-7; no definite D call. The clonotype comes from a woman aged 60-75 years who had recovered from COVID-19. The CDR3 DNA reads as TGTGCCAGCAGCTCCCCTTCCTACGAGCAGTACTTC. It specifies CASSSPSYEQYF.